The source of this T cell receptor (beta chain) is a study of low-dose radiotherapy and immunotherapy resistance in tumors. In the study overall: Fractions of 1 Gy went to Cohort 2 every two weeks, for 13 Gy over 26 weeks.

This clonotype was counted many times. Alpha and beta chains were covered, as first-strand cDNA relied on TRAV- and TRBV-specific primers. Using a constant-region primer together with a V-primer adapter, TCRs were subjected to 15 to 25 PCR cycles of amplification. mRNA, after isolation, was amplified by in vitro transcription. TCRdb reprocessed the reads with MiXCR, giving one entry per CDR3 protein. The sample contains more than 85,000 distinct CDR3 sequences, under 10% of which appear only once. Time point meaning: before trial treatment. In the RACIN dose-escalation trial, donors got nivolumab plus ipilimumab with aspirin, cyclophosphamide and radiotherapy. As a condition of eligibility, patients had advanced solid tumors lacking tumor-infiltrating lymphocytes. Per germline, CDR1 LNHDA and CDR2 SQIVND (reference sequence). The CDR3 sequence is 13 residues long. J gave up 5 bases and V 9 bases, and 7 bases lay outside the gene matches.

This sequence originates from a male donor with prostate cancer. The genes are TRBV19 and TRBJ2-5, with 9 bases that match TRBD1. The source material was PBMCs, sampled before treatment. CDR3 in DNA: TGTGCCAGCGAGGGACAGGGCGGGGAGACCCAGTACTTC. This gives the protein CASEGQGGETQYF.